This paragraph covers one T cell receptor beta chain sequence. The antigen is not known. CDR1 is SGHDT and CDR2 is YYEEEE in the germline V gene. The trim removed 4 bases at V and 1 base at J, leaving 14 bases unmatched. The CDR3 has 19 residues. Primed by a sample-barcoded 5' primer and a J-beta primer mix, a second PCR proceeded for 7 to 11 cycles. TCRdb redid the calling of the 5' RACE reads with MiXCR, one entry per CDR3 protein. This sample has hundreds of thousands of distinct CDR3 sequences, with about 56% found just once. The data were taken from a study of blood T cells in healthy people across ages. Notes on the study in general: The study could not conclusively compare naive and antigen-experienced cells, given its unsorted PBMCs.

The chain employs TRBV5-6 and TRBJ2-6, with TRBD1 identical over 7 bases. The TCR comes from a man aged 40-50 years in good health. The sample consisted of blood. The CDR3 loop is CASSRGQAAFTSGANVLTF. CDR3 sequence (DNA): TGTGCCAGCAGCAGAGGACAGGCCGCGTTTACATCTGGGGCCAACGTCCTGACTTTC.